This T cell receptor (beta chain) originates from a study of somatic reversion in DOCK8 deficiency (dated by TCRdb to 2018 to 2020). For context, the study as a whole: In the study, T cell receptor beta repertoires were compared across three groups: DOCK8-deficient patients, DOCK8-revertant patients and healthy volunteers. The study set out to investigate how, in DOCK8 deficiency, somatic reversion of pathogenic DOCK8 variants alters lymphocyte differentiation and function. DOCK8-deficient patients in the study had been reported previously.

The library was prepared using multiplex PCR. One-step amplicon PCR with EuroClonality-NGS primers was used to generate TRB libraries from 85 to 100 ng genomic DNA. Sequencing of the TRB amplicons was done on Illumina MiSeq instruments using 2 x 250 bp version 2 chemistry. The original pipeline was this. IMGT/HighV-QUEST was the tool used for both primary TRB sequence analysis and V(D)J annotation. VDJtools was used to assess repertoire diversity and composition after nonfunctional clones were removed and samples were downsampled for comparisons between samples. Starting from the raw public reads, TCRdb applied fastp trimming at Q25, assembled clones with MiXCR and retained in-frame beta chains. A single entry per CDR3 protein holds the most common genes and DNA from its merged rows. In this record, the V and J calls reflect TCRdb's handling and not the investigators' own analysis. Recorded for this sample are 4,000 to 5,000 distinct CDR3 sequences; under 25% of them occurred a single time. Together, the top ten hold less than 9.5% of the sample.

Healthy control blood was obtained from volunteer donors provided by blood services in Australia and France. Genomic DNA for TCR repertoire analysis was extracted from either whole blood samples or PBMCs. The CDR3 sequence holds 15 residues, the cysteine and phenylalanine included. Left in the record is the CDR3 DNA by itself, 45 bases read in frame from the first base. The germline V and J ends show losses of 6 bases and 1 base respectively, and no gene match explains 7 bases of the junction. A word on this clonotype: Its antigen is still unknown. One base away there is no much larger clone; base qualities are not given.

Summary of the overall study and its limitations: The methods did not state, for each individual sample, whether the source material was whole blood or PBMCs.

This TCR derives from a human donor in good health. Sequencing input: peripheral blood. Here the chain combines TRBV12-3 or TRBV12-4 and TRBJ2-3; 7 bases in the junction line up with TRBD2. The base sequence is TGTGCCAGCAGCGGACTAGTGGATGGCACAGATACGCAGTATTTT. The encoded protein is CASSGLVDGTDTQYF.